A selection of T cell receptor beta chains follows, all from one sample in a study of blood T cell repertoires in COVID-19. Some clones are missing from TCRdb's copy, which holds only in-frame ones; the method was immunoSEQ multiplex PCR. The repertoire holds about 150,000 clones, with roughly 84% as singletons. The sample consisted of peripheral blood. The receptors derive from a man under 40 with COVID-19, enrolled during active disease. The CDR3 runs from the conserved cysteine through the conserved F or W. A D gene is named only where the DNA matches it firmly. A row's size may be missing; if present it is once, few, many or a size class.

clone_size,d_call,j_call,v_call,cdr3_nt,cdr3_aa
.,.,TRBJ1-1,TRBV23-1,TGCGCCAGCAGCAAAGACAGGCTCTTGAACACTGAAGCTTTCTTT,CASSKDRLLNTEAFF
.,.,TRBJ1-2,TRBV9,TGTGCCAGCAGCGTAGCGTCCCAGGGAGGCTATGGCTACACCTTC,CASSVASQGGYGYTF
.,TRBD1,TRBJ2-1,TRBV7-3,TGTGCCAGCAGCCCGACCACAGGGGGTGTCTACAATGAGCAGTTCTTC,CASSPTTGGVYNEQFF
.,.,TRBJ1-2,TRBV29-1,TGCAGCGTTTTGTCCCGACAAACCGCTCTCGACACCTTC,CSVLSRQTALDTF
.,.,TRBJ2-7,TRBV5-6,TGTGCCACCCAGTCTCGGGACGAGCAGTACTTC,CATQSRDEQYF
.,TRBD2,TRBJ2-1,TRBV20-1,TGCAGTGCTAGTGGGAGCGGGAATTCGGCTGAGCAGTTCTTC,CSASGSGNSAEQFF
once,.,TRBJ2-2,TRBV24-1,TGTGCCACCAGTGATCCGAGGAGGACAGCGAACACCGGGGAGCTGTTTTTT,CATSDPRRTANTGELFF
.,.,TRBJ1-6,TRBV15,TGTGCCACCAGCAGAGATCAGGCGGGTTCACCCCTCCACTTT,CATSRDQAGSPLHF
few,.,TRBJ2-5,TRBV6-5,TGTGCCAGCAGCAACATAAACAGGCAAGAGACCCAGTACTTC,CASSNINRQETQYF
.,.,TRBJ2-7,TRBV11-3,TGTGCCAGCAGCTCCGGGGGCTACGAGCAGTACTTC,CASSSGGYEQYF
.,.,TRBJ2-1,TRBV5-4,TGTGCCAGCAGCTACTTAGGAGGCGGCAATGAGCAGTTCTTC,CASSYLGGGNEQFF
.,TRBD2,TRBJ2-7,TRBV11-2,TGTGCCAGCAGCTGGGGGACTAGCGGGAGGTTCTACGAGCAGTACTTC,CASSWGTSGRFYEQYF
.,TRBD2,TRBJ2-5,TRBV28,TGTGCCAGCAGTTTAGGGCTAGCGGGAGGGCCCGGGGAGACCCAGTACTTC,CASSLGLAGGPGETQYF
.,TRBD1,TRBJ2-5,TRBV7-2,TGTGCCAGCAGCTTATCAGGGACAGGGGGAGGGACCCAGTACTTC,CASSLSGTGGGTQYF
.,TRBD2,TRBJ2-7,TRBV2,TGTGCCACTGGGGGGGTAGCGGGAGGGCCCTCATCCTACGAGCAGTACTTC,CATGGVAGGPSSYEQYF
.,.,TRBJ2-7,TRBV12-3/TRBV12-4,TGTGCCAGCACAAGTACAGGGGGGGACGAGCAGTACTTC,CASTSTGGDEQYF
.,.,TRBJ1-3,TRBV25-1,TGTGCCAGCAGTGAGAGGGTGTCAAGTAGCTCTGGAAACACCATATATTTT,CASSERVSSSSGNTIYF
once,TRBD2,TRBJ2-5,TRBV27,TGTGCCAGCAGTTTATCTGGGACTAGCGGGAGGAGGTGGGAGACCCAGTACTTC,CASSLSGTSGRRWETQYF
.,TRBD1,TRBJ1-2,TRBV5-1,TGCGCCAGCAGCTTGGGGACAGGGATGGGAAGCTATGGCTACACCTTC,CASSLGTGMGSYGYTF
.,.,TRBJ2-4,TRBV9,TGTGCCAGCAGCGTCGGGATAAGGGACATTCAGTACTTC,CASSVGIRDIQYF
few,.,TRBJ1-2,TRBV27,TGTGCCAGCCGCCCGGTCGGTAACTATGGCTACACCTTC,CASRPVGNYGYTF
.,TRBD1,TRBJ1-3,TRBV15,TGTGCCACCAGCACTGGACAGGGGGCTGGAAACACCATATATTTT,CATSTGQGAGNTIYF